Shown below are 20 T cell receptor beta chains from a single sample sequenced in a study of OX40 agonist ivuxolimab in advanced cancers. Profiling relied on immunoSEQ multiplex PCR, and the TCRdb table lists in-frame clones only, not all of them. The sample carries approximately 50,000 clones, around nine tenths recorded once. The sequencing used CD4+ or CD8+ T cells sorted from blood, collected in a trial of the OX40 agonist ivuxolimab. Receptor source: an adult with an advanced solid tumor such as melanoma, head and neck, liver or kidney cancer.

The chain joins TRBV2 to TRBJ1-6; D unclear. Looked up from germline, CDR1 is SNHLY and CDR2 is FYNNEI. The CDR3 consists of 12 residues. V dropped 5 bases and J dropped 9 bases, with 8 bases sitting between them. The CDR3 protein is CASSSLRSPLHF. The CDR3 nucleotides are TGTGCCAGCAGTTCTCTTCGTTCACCCCTCCACTTT.

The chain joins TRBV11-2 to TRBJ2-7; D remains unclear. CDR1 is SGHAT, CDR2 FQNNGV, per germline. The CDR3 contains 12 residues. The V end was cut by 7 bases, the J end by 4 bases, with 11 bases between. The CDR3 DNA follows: TGTGCCAGCAACCAGATCGGATACGAGCAGTACTTC. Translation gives CASNQIGYEQYF.

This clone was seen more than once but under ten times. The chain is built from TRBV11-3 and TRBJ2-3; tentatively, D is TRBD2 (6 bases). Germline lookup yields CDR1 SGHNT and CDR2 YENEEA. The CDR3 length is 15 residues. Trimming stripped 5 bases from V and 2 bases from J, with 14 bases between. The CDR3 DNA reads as TGTGCCAGCAGCCACTCGGGACTTATCACAGATACGCAGTATTTT. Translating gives CASSHSGLITDTQYF.

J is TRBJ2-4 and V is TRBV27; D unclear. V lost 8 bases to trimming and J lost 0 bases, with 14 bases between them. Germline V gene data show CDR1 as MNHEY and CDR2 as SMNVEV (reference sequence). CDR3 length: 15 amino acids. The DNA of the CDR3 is TGTGCCAGCGGCGGAGATGGTCTAGCCAAAAACATTCAGTACTTC. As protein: CASGGDGLAKNIQYF.

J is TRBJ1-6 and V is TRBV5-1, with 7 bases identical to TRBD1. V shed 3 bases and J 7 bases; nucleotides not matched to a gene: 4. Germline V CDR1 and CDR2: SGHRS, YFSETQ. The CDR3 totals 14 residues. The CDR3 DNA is TGCGCCAGCAGCTCCCAGGGGGGGAATTCACCCCTCCACTTT. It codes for CASSSQGGNSPLHF.

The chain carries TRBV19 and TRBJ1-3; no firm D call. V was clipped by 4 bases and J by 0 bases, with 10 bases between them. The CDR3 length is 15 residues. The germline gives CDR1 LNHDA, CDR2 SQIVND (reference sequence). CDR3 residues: CASSNSGDSGNTIYF. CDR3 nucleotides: TGTGCCAGTAGTAATTCGGGAGACTCTGGAAACACCATATATTTT. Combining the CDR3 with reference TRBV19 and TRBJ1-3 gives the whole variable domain DGGITQSPKYLFRKEGQNVTLSCEQNLNHDAMYWYRQDPGQGLRLIYYSQIVNDFQKGDIAEGYSVSREKKESFPLTVTSAQKNPTAFYLCASSNSGDSGNTIYFGEGSWLTVV.

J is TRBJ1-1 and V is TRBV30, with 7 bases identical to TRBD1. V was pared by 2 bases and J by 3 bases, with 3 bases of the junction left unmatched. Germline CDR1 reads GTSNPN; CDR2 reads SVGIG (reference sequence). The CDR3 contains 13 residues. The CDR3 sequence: CAWSTGTDTEAFF. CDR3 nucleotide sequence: TGTGCCTGGAGTACCGGGACAGACACTGAAGCTTTCTTT.

In DNA, the CDR3 is TGTGCCAGTAGTCCCCGGGGGCTAGCGGGGGGAGAGACCCAGTACTTC. This codes for CASSPRGLAGGETQYF. The J gene is TRBJ2-5, the V gene TRBV19, with 11 nucleotides matching TRBD2. This CDR3 is built from 16 residues. J lost 4 bases, V lost 5 bases, and 9 bases had no gene match. Germline CDR1 is LNHDA and CDR2 is SQIVND (reference sequence).

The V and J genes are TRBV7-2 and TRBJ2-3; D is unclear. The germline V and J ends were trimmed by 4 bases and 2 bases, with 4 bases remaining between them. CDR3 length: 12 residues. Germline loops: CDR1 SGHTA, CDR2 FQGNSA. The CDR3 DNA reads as TGTGCCAGCAGCTACGTCACAGATACGCAGTATTTT. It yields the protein CASSYVTDTQYF.

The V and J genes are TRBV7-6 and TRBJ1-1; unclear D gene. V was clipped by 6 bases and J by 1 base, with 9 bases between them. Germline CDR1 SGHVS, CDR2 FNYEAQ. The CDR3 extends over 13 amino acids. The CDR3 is CASSLRGNTEAFF. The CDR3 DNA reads TGTGCCAGCAGTTTGCGGGGGAACACTGAAGCTTTCTTT.

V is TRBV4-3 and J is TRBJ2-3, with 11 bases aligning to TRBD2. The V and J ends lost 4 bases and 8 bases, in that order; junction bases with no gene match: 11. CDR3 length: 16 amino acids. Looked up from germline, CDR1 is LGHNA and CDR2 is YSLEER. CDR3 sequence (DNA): TGCGCCAGCAGCCGCCGCCTTCTAGCGGGAGGTGGTACGCAGTATTTT. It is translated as CASSRRLLAGGGTQYF.

As DNA, the CDR3 is TGTGCCTGGAGTCTCAGGCCCGGAAACACCATATATTTT. It codes for CAWSLRPGNTIYF. The rearrangement uses TRBV30 and TRBJ1-3, with D uncertain. This CDR3 comprises 13 residues. With 2 bases removed from V and 4 bases from J, the gap between germline ends came to 9 bases. The germline V gene has CDR1 GTSNPN and CDR2 SVGIG (reference sequence).

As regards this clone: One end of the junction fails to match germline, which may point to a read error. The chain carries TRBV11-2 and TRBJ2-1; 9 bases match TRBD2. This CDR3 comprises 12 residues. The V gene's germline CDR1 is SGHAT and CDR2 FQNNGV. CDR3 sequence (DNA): TGTGCCAGCAGTTTAGCGGGAGATGAGCAGTTCTTC. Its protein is CASSLAGDEQFF.

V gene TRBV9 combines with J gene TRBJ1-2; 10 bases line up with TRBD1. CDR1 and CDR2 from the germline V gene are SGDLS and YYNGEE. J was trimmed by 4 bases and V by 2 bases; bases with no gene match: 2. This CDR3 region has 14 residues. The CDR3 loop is CASSVGQGGYGYTF. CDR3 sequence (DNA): TGTGCCAGCAGCGTTGGACAGGGGGGCTATGGCTACACCTTC.

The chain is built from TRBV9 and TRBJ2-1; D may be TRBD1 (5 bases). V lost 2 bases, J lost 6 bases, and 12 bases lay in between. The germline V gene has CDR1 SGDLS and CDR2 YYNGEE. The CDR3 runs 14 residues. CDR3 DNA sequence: TGTGCCAGCAGCGTGAGACGGACACCCAATGAGCAGTTCTTC. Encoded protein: CASSVRRTPNEQFF. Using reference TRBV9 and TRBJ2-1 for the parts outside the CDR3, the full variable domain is DSGVTQTPKHLITATGQRVTLRCSPRSGDLSVYWYQQSLDQGLQFLIQYYNGEERAKGNILERFSAQQFPDLHSELNLSSLELGDSALYFCASSVRRTPNEQFFGPGTRLTVL.

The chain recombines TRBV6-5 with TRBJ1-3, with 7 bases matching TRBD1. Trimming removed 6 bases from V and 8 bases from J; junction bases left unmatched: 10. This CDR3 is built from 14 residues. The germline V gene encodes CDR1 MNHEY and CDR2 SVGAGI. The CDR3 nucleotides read TGTGCCAGCAGCTCCACAGGGGCGGGGGACACCATATATTTT. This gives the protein CASSSTGAGDTIYF.

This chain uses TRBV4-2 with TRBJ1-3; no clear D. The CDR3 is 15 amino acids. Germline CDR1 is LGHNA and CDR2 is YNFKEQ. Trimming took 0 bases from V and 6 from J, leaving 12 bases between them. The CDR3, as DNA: TGTGCCAGCAGCCAAGATCGGAGGTCGGTAAACACCATATATTTT. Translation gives CASSQDRRSVNTIYF.

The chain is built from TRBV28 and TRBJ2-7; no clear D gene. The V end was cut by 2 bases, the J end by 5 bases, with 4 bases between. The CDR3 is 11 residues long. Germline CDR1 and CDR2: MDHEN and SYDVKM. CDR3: CASSLINEQYF. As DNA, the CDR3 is TGTGCCAGCAGTTTAATCAACGAGCAGTACTTC. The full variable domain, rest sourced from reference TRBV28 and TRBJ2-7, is DVKVTQSSRYLVKRTGEKVFLECVQDMDHENMFWYRQDPGLGLRLIYFSYDVKMKEKGDIPEGYSVSREKKERFSLILESASTNQTSMYLCASSLINEQYFGPGTRLTVT.

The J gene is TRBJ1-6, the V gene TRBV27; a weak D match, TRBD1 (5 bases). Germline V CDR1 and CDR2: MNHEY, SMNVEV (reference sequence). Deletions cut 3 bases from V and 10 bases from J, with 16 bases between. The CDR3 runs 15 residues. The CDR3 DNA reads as TGTGCCAGCAGTTTGGTGGGGGGATTATGGTCACCCCTCCACTTT. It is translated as CASSLVGGLWSPLHF.

CDR3 sequence reads: CASSYSIFGQGYEQYF. For the CDR3, the DNA is TGTGCCAGCAGTTACTCGATTTTTGGACAGGGCTACGAGCAGTACTTC. This chain links TRBV6-5 with TRBJ2-7; 8 bases fit TRBD1. Unmatched junction bases numbered 7, after V lost 0 bases and J lost 3 bases. CDR3 length: 16 residues. Germline-derived CDR1 and CDR2 are MNHEY and SVGAGI.